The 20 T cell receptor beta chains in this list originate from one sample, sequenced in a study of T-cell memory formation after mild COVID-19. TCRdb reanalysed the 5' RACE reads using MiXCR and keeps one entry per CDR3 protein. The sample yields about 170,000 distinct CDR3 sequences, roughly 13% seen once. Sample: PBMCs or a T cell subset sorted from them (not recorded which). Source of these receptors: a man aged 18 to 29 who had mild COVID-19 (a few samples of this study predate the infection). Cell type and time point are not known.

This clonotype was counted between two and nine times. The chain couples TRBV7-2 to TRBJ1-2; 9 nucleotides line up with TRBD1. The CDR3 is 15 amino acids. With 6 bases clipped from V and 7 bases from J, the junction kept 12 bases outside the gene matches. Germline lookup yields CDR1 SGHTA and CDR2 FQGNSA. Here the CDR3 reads CASSSLPGQGLGYTF. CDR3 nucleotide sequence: TGTGCCAGCAGTTCACTCCCGGGACAGGGACTTGGCTACACCTTC.

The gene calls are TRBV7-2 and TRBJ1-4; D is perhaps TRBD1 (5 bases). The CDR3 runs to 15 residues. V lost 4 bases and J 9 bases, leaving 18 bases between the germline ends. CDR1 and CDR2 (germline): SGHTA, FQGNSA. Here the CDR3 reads CASSSNPWDGQKLFF. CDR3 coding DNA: TGTGCCAGCAGCTCCAACCCCTGGGACGGACAAAAACTGTTTTTT.

The CDR3 sequence: CASSWQGEVNSPLHF. DNA for the CDR3: TGTGCCAGCAGTTGGCAGGGGGAGGTGAATTCACCCCTCCACTTT. V gene TRBV6-5 combines with J gene TRBJ1-6; 7 bases align to TRBD1. Losses at the gene ends were 4 bases for V and 7 bases for J; bases not matched to a gene: 7. The CDR3 is 15 amino acids. Germline V gene sequence: CDR1 MNHEY, CDR2 SVGAGI.

The CDR3 DNA is TGTGCCAGCAGCGTAGCTCTGGGACCATCACCCCTCCACTTT. Its protein is CASSVALGPSPLHF. V is TRBV9 and J is TRBJ1-6, with D tentatively TRBD1 (5 bases). The CDR3 is 14 amino acids. Germline-derived CDR1 and CDR2 are SGDLS and YYNGEE. V dropped 0 bases and J dropped 10 bases, with 11 bases sitting between them.

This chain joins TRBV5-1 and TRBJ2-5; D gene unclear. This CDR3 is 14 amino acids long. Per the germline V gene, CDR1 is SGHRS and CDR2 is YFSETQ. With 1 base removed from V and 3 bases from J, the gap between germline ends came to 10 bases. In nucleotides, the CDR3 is TGCGCCAGCAGCTTGACCGTTACCGAAGAGACCCAGTACTTC. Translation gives CASSLTVTEETQYF.

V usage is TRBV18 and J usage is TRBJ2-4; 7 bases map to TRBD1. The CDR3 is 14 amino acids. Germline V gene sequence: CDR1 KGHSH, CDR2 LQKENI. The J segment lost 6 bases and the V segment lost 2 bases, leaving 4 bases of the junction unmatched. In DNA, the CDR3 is TGTGCCAGCTCACCAAAAGGGGGCACAAACATTCAGTACTTC. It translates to CASSPKGGTNIQYF.

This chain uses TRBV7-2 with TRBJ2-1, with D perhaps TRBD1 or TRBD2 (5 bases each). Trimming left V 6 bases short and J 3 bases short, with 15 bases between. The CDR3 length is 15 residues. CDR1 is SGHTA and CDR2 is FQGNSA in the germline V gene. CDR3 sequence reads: CASSSKGTGYNEQFF. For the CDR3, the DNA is TGTGCCAGCAGTTCCAAGGGGACGGGCTACAATGAGCAGTTCTTC.

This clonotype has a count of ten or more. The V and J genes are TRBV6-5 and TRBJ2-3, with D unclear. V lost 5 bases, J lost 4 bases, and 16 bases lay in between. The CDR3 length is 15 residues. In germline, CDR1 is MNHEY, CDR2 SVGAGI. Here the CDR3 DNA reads TGTGCCAGCAGTCCATGGACCGCAGTAGCAGATACGCAGTATTTT. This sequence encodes CASSPWTAVADTQYF.

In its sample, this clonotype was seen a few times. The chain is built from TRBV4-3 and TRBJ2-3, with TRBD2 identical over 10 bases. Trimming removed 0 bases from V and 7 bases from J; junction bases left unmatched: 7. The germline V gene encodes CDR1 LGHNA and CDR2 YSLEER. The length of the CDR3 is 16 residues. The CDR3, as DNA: TGCGCCAGCAGCCAAGATCTCCAGCGGGGGGGCCATACGCAGTATTTT. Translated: CASSQDLQRGGHTQYF.

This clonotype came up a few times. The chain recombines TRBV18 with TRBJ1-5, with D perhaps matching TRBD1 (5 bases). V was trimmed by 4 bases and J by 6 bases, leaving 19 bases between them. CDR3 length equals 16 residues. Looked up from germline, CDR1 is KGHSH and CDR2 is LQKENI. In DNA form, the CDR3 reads TGTGCCAGCTCACGATCGAGGCAGGGTAGTCGTCAGCCCCAGCATTTT. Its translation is CASSRSRQGSRQPQHF.

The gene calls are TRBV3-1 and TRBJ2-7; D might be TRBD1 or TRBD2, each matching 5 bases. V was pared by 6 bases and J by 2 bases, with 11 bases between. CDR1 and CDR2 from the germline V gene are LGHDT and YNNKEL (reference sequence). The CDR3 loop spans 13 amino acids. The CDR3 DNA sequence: TGTGCCAGCAGACAGGACGGGACCTACGAGCAGTACTTC. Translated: CASRQDGTYEQYF.

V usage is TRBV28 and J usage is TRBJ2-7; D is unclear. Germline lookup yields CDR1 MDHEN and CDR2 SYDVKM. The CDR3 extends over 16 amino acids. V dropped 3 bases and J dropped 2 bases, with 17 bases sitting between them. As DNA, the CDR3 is TGTGCCAGCAGTTTTTCTACGAGACAACCTACCTACGAGCAGTACGTC. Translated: CASSFSTRQPTYEQYV.

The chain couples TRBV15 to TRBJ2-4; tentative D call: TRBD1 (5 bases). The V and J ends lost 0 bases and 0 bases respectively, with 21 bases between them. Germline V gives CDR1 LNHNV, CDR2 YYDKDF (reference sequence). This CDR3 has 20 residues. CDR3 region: CATSRDPIFAKGVAKNIQYF. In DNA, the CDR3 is TGTGCCACCAGCAGAGATCCGATCTTCGCTAAAGGGGTAGCCAAAAACATTCAGTACTTC.

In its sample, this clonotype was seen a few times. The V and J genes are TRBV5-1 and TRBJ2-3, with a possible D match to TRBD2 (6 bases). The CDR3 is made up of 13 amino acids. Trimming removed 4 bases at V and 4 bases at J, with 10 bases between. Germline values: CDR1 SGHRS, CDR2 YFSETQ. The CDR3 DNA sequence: TGCGCCAGCAGCCCCTTAGCGGCAGATACGCAGTATTTT. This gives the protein CASSPLAADTQYF.

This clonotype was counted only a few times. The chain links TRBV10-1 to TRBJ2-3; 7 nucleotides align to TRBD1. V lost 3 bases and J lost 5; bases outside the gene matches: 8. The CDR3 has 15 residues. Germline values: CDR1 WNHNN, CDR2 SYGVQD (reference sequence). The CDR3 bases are TGCGCCAGCAGTGACGGAGGACAGGCACGAGATACGCAGTATTTT. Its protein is CASSDGGQARDTQYF.

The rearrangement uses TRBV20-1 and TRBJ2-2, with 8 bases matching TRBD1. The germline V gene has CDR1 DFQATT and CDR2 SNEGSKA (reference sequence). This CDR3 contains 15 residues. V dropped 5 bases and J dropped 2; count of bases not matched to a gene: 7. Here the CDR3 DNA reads TGCAGTGCTTCCGACAGGGGTTTTAACACCGGGGAGCTGTTTTTT. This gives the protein CSASDRGFNTGELFF.

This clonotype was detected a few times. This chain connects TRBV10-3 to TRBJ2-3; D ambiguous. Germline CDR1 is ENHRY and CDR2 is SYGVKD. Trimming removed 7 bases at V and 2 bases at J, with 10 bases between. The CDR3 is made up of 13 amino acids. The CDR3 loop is CAIKKLDTDTQYF. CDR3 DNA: TGTGCCATCAAAAAATTAGACACAGATACGCAGTATTTT.

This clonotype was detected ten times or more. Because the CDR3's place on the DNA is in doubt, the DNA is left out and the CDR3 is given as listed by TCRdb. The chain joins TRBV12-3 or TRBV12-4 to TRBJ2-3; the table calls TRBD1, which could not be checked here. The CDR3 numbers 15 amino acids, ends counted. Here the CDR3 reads CASSSSAGEADTQYF.

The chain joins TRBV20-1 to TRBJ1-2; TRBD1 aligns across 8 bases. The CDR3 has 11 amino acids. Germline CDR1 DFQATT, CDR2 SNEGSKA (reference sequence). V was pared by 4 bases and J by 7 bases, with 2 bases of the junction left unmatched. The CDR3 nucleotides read TGCAGTGCTACAGGGGGCTTTGGCTACACCTTC. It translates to CSATGGFGYTF.

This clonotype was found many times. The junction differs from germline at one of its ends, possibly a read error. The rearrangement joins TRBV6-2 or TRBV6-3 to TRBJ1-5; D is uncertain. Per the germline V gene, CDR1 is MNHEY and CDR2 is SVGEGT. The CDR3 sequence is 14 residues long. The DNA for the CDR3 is TGTGCCAGCAGTGACCTTCCAACAACTCAGCGCCAGCATTTT. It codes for CASSDLPTTQRQHF.